These 12 T cell receptor beta chains share one sample of origin, sequenced in a study of cytomegalovirus exposure and HLA in healthy donors. Primers for the PCR totalled 60 Vbeta and 13 Jbeta. TCRdb's copy holds only in-frame clones and misses some; the assay was immunoSEQ multiplex PCR. The sample carries 150,000 to 200,000 clones, around four fifths recorded once. Source material: PBMCs. The source is a boy aged 2 to 10 in good health and CMV-seronegative.

The rearrangement uses TRBV6-5 and TRBJ2-1; D is possibly TRBD1 (6 bases). Trimming shortened V by 6 bases and J by 0 bases, and 6 bases separated the two germline ends. Germline values: CDR1 MNHEY, CDR2 SVGAGI. The CDR3 contains 13 residues. The CDR3 protein is CASRTGSYNEQFF. The CDR3 DNA is TGTGCCAGCAGGACAGGCTCCTACAATGAGCAGTTCTTC.

The sample holds one count of this clone. The chain links TRBV6-5 to TRBJ1-2; tentatively, D is TRBD1 (6 bases). The germline V gene has CDR1 MNHEY and CDR2 SVGAGI. The ends were cut back, 6 bases at V and 7 bases at J, with 21 bases in the middle. The CDR3 is 15 amino acids. The CDR3 protein is CASSRASTGLRGYTF. The CDR3, as DNA: TGTGCCAGCAGCCGCGCCTCTACAGGGCTCCGTGGCTACACCTTC.

This chain links TRBV5-4 with TRBJ2-3, with a possible D match to TRBD2 (5 bases). The V end was cut by 4 bases, the J end by 2 bases, with 14 bases between. There are 15 residues in the CDR3. CDR1 and CDR2 (germline): SGHNT, YYREEE (reference sequence). The chain's CDR3 is CASSLGRPATDTQYF. CDR3 sequence (DNA): TGTGCCAGCAGCCTAGGGAGACCTGCCACAGATACGCAGTATTTT.

The J gene is TRBJ2-5, the V gene TRBV15; TRBD1 aligns across 9 bases. There are 16 residues in the CDR3. V lost 5 bases, J lost 3 bases, and 10 bases stayed unmatched. Per germline, CDR1 LNHNV and CDR2 YYDKDF (reference sequence). The DNA for the CDR3 is TGTGCCACCAGCCGCACCGAGGACAGGGGAGAAGAGACCCAGTACTTC. This encodes CATSRTEDRGEETQYF.

The J gene is TRBJ1-5, the V gene TRBV30; D is unresolved. The CDR3 contains 15 residues. Germline values: CDR1 GTSNPN, CDR2 SVGIG (reference sequence). Trimming pared 1 base from V and 2 bases from J, leaving 12 bases between. CDR3 DNA: TGTGCCTGGAGTGGTAACGGGATGGGCAATCAGCCCCAGCATTTT. Translated: CAWSGNGMGNQPQHF.

J is TRBJ1-2 and V is TRBV27; 8 bases are a match to TRBD1. Germline V gives CDR1 MNHEY, CDR2 SMNVEV (reference sequence). The CDR3 consists of 13 residues. Trimming removed 5 bases from V and 4 bases from J; junction bases left unmatched: 3. In DNA form, the CDR3 reads TGTGCCAGCAGTATAGGGACAGGCTATGGCTACACCTTC. Its translation: CASSIGTGYGYTF.

V gene TRBV7-2 combines with J gene TRBJ2-1; maybe TRBD2 (6 bases). Trimming cost V 5 bases and J 8 bases, with 16 bases left between them. The CDR3 has 14 amino acids. Germline assignment: CDR1 SGHTA and CDR2 FQGNSA. In nucleotides, the CDR3 is TGTGCCAGCAGCCCGCGGGCGGGGTGGGATGAGCAGTTCTTC. Translated, it gives CASSPRAGWDEQFF.

CDR3 residues: CASSQDPGSGNEQFF. CDR3 sequence (DNA): TGCGCCAGCAGCCAAGACCCGGGGTCTGGCAATGAGCAGTTCTTC. The rearrangement links TRBV4-3 to TRBJ2-1; TRBD2 is a possible D gene (5 bases). V lost 0 bases to trimming and J lost 6 bases, with 12 bases between them. CDR1 LGHNA and CDR2 YSLEER come from the germline V gene. The CDR3 runs 15 residues.

V gene TRBV7-2 combines with J gene TRBJ2-1, with 10 bases identical to TRBD1. The CDR3 sequence is 14 residues long. CDR1 SGHTA and CDR2 FQGNSA come from the germline V gene. The V segment lost 3 bases and the J segment 6 bases; nucleotides outside the gene matches: 2. CDR3 in DNA: TGTGCCAGCAGCTTGGGGGACAGGGGCAATGAGCAGTTCTTC. This translates into CASSLGDRGNEQFF. Based on the CDR3 plus reference TRBV7-2 and TRBJ2-1, the full variable domain is GAGVSQSPSNKVTEKGKDVELRCDPISGHTALYWYRQSLGQGLEFLIYFQGNSAPDKSGLPSDRFSAERTGGSVSTLTIQRTQQEDSAVYLCASSLGDRGNEQFFGPGTRLTVL.

Of note for this clone: This specimen includes other DNA sequences encoding the same CDR3. This chain connects TRBV6-5 to TRBJ1-2; D is perhaps TRBD1 (6 bases). The germline gives CDR1 MNHEY, CDR2 SVGAGI. Trimming took 6 bases from V and 2 from J, leaving 10 bases between them. This CDR3 comprises 13 residues. This CDR3 is CASRSTGNYGYTF. For the CDR3, the DNA is TGTGCCAGCAGATCAACAGGGAACTATGGCTACACCTTC.

CDR3 in DNA: TGTGCCAGCAGCCAACGGCCCATTCACGGCGGCACTGAAGCTTTCTTT. As protein: CASSQRPIHGGTEAFF. The gene calls are TRBV9 and TRBJ1-1; D gene ambiguous. The CDR3 runs 16 residues. Germline CDR1 and CDR2: SGDLS and YYNGEE. The V end was cut by 4 bases, the J end by 4 bases, with 20 bases between.

This clone appeared once. This sequence joins TRBV4-3 and TRBJ2-1; maybe TRBD2 (6 bases). CDR3 length: 16 amino acids. Germline assignment: CDR1 LGHNA and CDR2 YSLEER. V was pared by 0 bases and J by 7 bases, with 16 bases between. The DNA of the CDR3 is TGCGCCAGCAGCCAAGATGCGTCCTGGGGGGAGAATGAGCAGTTCTTC. This translates into CASSQDASWGENEQFF.